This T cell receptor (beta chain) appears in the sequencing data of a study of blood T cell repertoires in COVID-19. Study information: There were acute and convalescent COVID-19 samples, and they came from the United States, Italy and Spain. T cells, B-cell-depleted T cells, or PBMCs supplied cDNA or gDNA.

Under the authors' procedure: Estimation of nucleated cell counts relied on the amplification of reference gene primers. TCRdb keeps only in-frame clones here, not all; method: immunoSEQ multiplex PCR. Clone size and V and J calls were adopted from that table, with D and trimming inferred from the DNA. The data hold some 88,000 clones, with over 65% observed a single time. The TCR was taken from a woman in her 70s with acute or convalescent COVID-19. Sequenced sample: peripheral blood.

CDR3 loop: CASSLGERGNEQFF. The DNA of the CDR3 is TGTGCCAGCAGCTTAGGCGAAAGGGGTAATGAGCAGTTCTTC. The V gene is TRBV13, the J gene TRBJ2-1, with a possible D match to TRBD1 (5 bases). Germline lookup yields CDR1 PRHDT and CDR2 FYEKMQ (reference sequence). There are 14 residues in the CDR3. Trimming took off 0 bases at V and 7 bases at J, with 10 bases between the two ends.